The clone carrying this TCR beta chain was detected many times. Antigen: not known. The V segment lost 2 bases and the J segment 4 bases; nucleotides outside the gene matches: 5. CDR1 MNHEY and CDR2 SVGAGI come from the germline V gene. This CDR3 has 15 residues. In making TCR cDNA, 5'RACE template switching added a universal primer site and UMIs to it. TCRdb re-called the 5' RACE reads with MiXCR, one entry per CDR3 protein. This table holds some 320,000 distinct CDR3 sequences, 4% to 5.5% found once. The source of the sample is a study of T cells after yellow fever vaccination. Study results and limitations: The secondary T-cell response peaked on day 5, not day 15, but was weaker. Among primary-vaccination clones, most reappeared after the booster, at approximately 96% for CD4 and around 90% for CD8. FACS-sorted repertoires might harbor abundant contaminating clonotypes from the bulk population.

This TCR was sampled from a man younger than 35 who received the YFV17D yellow fever vaccine. This chain joins TRBV6-5 and TRBJ2-1, with TRBD2 identical over 7 bases. Sample: PBMCs, taken 15 days after the yellow fever booster vaccination. The CDR3 spells CASSYTGGGYNEQFF. The CDR3 nucleotides read TGTGCCAGCAGTTACACGGGGGGTGGATACAATGAGCAGTTCTTC.